These 18 T cell receptor beta chains originate from one sample sequenced in a study of T cell responses to AZD1222 COVID-19 vaccine (dated by TCRdb to the early 2020s). The label giving this sample's time point can be read as: baseline before first vaccination. The library was produced with the immunoSEQ multiplex PCR assay. The table was pulled from immuneACCESS by TCRdb, which kept in-frame rearrangements only. Such tables lose some clones; where checked, under half of the loss comes from unresolved V genes, and the rest has no known cause. Here the sample has about 260,000 clones; approximately 95% occur a single time. The leading ten clones occupy 0.55% of the sample. Sequencing was performed on peripheral blood, taken on day 0 of AZD1222 vaccination. The receptor set was obtained from an adult in good health.

The CDR3 spells CASSSLAGGRETQYF. CDR3 DNA sequence: TGTGCCAGCAGTTCACTAGCGGGGGGGCGGGAGACCCAGTACTTC. This sequence joins TRBV6-5 and TRBJ2-5; 13 bases map to TRBD2. This CDR3 comprises 15 residues. The V gene end was trimmed by 4 bases and the J gene end by 5 bases; junction bases not matched to a gene: 4. The germline CDR1 and CDR2 sequences are MNHEY and SVGAGI.

The rearrangement uses TRBV25-1 and TRBJ1-3; a weak D match, TRBD1 (5 bases). The CDR3 spans 15 residues. Trimming cost V 3 bases and J 1 base, with 10 bases left between them. The V gene's germline CDR1 is MGHDK and CDR2 SYGVNS. The CDR3 nucleotides read TGTGCCAGCAGTGATGGGGCATTTTCTGGAAACACCATATATTTT. Encoded protein: CASSDGAFSGNTIYF.

The chain employs TRBV10-3 and TRBJ2-3, with TRBD2 matching over 11 bases. The V gene's germline CDR1 is ENHRY and CDR2 SYGVKD. Trimming removed 6 bases from V and 3 bases from J; junction bases left unmatched: 8. The CDR3 spans 16 residues. The CDR3 region has the DNA TGTGCCATCAGCCAGGGGGGACTAGCGGAAACAGATACGCAGTATTTT. Translation: CAISQGGLAETDTQYF.

The chain uses TRBV29-1 and TRBJ1-5; D might be TRBD1 (5 bases). CDR1 is SQVTM, CDR2 ANQGSEA, per germline. The CDR3 runs 13 residues. V shed 5 bases and J shed 3 bases, with 11 bases lying between them. The CDR3 protein is CSVSRGINQPQHF. The CDR3, as DNA: TGCAGCGTTTCCCGGGGGATCAATCAGCCCCAGCATTTT.

This rearrangement joins TRBV7-6 to TRBJ2-1; the D call may be TRBD1 or TRBD2 (6 bases each). The CDR3 has 16 residues. Germline lookup yields CDR1 SGHVS and CDR2 FNYEAQ. Between the trimmed V and J ends, which lost 2 bases and 1 base, there was a span of 12 bases. CDR3 sequence reads: CASSLRLGGSYNEQFF. The CDR3 DNA is TGTGCCAGCAGCTTAAGACTAGGGGGGTCCTACAATGAGCAGTTCTTC.

V is TRBV7-8 and J is TRBJ2-3, with D perhaps TRBD2 (6 bases). The germline V and J ends were trimmed by 1 base and 0 bases, with 11 bases remaining between them. The germline V gene has CDR1 SGHVS and CDR2 FQNEAQ. There are 16 residues in the CDR3. The CDR3 DNA reads TGTGCCAGCAGCTTAGTTTGGCGGGGTAGCACAGATACGCAGTATTTT. Protein sequence: CASSLVWRGSTDTQYF.

The chain carries TRBV28 and TRBJ2-7, with D perhaps matching TRBD1 or TRBD2 (7 bases each). The CDR3 length is 14 residues. Germline loops: CDR1 MDHEN, CDR2 SYDVKM. Trimming pared 1 base from V and 5 bases from J, leaving 12 bases between. In DNA, the CDR3 is TGTGCCAGCAGTTTATACCAGGGGGGGCACGAGCAGTACTTC. Translation gives CASSLYQGGHEQYF.

The V gene is TRBV28, the J gene TRBJ1-1; D is uncertain. CDR3 length: 12 residues. CDR1 and CDR2 from the germline V gene are MDHEN and SYDVKM. V lost 2 bases and J 8 bases, leaving 9 bases between the germline ends. The CDR3 is CASSLRPPEAFF. The CDR3 bases are TGTGCCAGCAGTTTACGACCCCCGGAAGCTTTCTTT.

This chain connects TRBV4-2 to TRBJ1-2; no clear D gene. The V end was cut by 1 base, the J end by 6 bases, with 12 bases between. Germline assignment: CDR1 LGHNA and CDR2 YNFKEQ. This CDR3 comprises 14 residues. DNA of the CDR3: TGTGCCAGCAGCCAAGTTGCCAACTTAAATGGCTACACCTTC. The encoded protein is CASSQVANLNGYTF.

The V call is TRBV3-1 (or the pseudogene TRBV3-2), the J call TRBJ2-7; TRBD2 agrees at 11 bases. Germline-derived CDR1 and CDR2 are LGHDT and YNNKEL (reference sequence). The CDR3 is 15 amino acids. The V gene end was trimmed by 4 bases and the J gene end by 2 bases; junction bases not matched to a gene: 4. The DNA for the CDR3 is TGTGCCAGCAGCCGAGGGACTAGCGGACCCTACGAGCAGTACTTC. The encoded protein is CASSRGTSGPYEQYF.

The genes are TRBV27 and TRBJ1-2; TRBD1 agrees at 8 bases. The ends lost 2 bases at V and 8 bases at J; junction bases unmatched: 7. CDR3 length: 14 residues. Germline V gives CDR1 MNHEY, CDR2 SMNVEV (reference sequence). CDR3 sequence: CASSLGQGTGGYTF. The DNA of the CDR3 is TGTGCCAGCAGTTTAGGACAGGGTACGGGGGGCTACACCTTC.

The CDR3 here is CASSPFRAGGYGYTF. CDR3 DNA sequence: TGTGCCAGCAGTCCCTTCAGGGCAGGGGGCTATGGCTACACCTTC. The V call is TRBV2, the J call TRBJ1-2, with 7 bases aligning to TRBD1. CDR1 is SNHLY, CDR2 FYNNEI, per germline. CDR3 size: 15 residues. V shed 5 bases, J shed 4 bases, and the junction held 10 bases outside the gene matches. The full variable domain, in which reference TRBV2 and TRBJ1-2 provide the parts outside the CDR3, is EPEVTQTPSHQVTQMGQEVILRCVPISNHLYFYWYRQILGQKVEFLVSFYNNEISEKSEIFDDQFSVERPDGSNFTLKIRSTKLEDSAMYFCASSPFRAGGYGYTFGSGTRLTVV.

The chain links TRBV5-4 to TRBJ2-2; maybe TRBD2 (6 bases). CDR1 and CDR2 from the germline V gene are SGHNT and YYREEE (reference sequence). Deletions cut 3 bases from V and 3 bases from J, with 9 bases between. The CDR3 loop spans 14 amino acids. Written as DNA, the CDR3 is TGTGCCAGCAGCTCACGGGGGTACACCGGGGAGCTGTTTTTT. It specifies CASSSRGYTGELFF.

V gene TRBV7-9 combines with J gene TRBJ1-5; 7 bases agree with TRBD1. The CDR3 sequence is 11 residues long. In germline, CDR1 is SEHNR, CDR2 FQNEAQ (reference sequence). CDR3 coding DNA: TGTGCAACAGGGGTCTATCAGCCCCAGCATTTT. Its translation is CATGVYQPQHF.

This chain links TRBV28 with TRBJ2-7, with TRBD2 matching 11 bases. The CDR3 contains 13 residues. Germline V gene lookup returns CDR1 MDHEN and CDR2 SYDVKM. With 8 bases clipped from V and 4 bases from J, the junction kept 4 bases outside the gene matches. The CDR3 region has the DNA TGTGCCAGCCTAACTAGCGGGAGTTACGAGCAGTACTTC. Protein product: CASLTSGSYEQYF.

V and J are TRBV7-9 and TRBJ2-2; 7 bases align to TRBD1. CDR1 SEHNR and CDR2 FQNEAQ come from the germline V gene (reference sequence). The CDR3 contains 15 residues. After removal of 0 bases from V and 6 bases from J, the junction contained 4 bases not matched to a gene. The CDR3 sequence: CASSLALQGSGELFF. The CDR3 nucleotides read TGTGCCAGCAGCTTAGCATTACAGGGGTCCGGGGAGCTGTTTTTT.

The CDR3 spells CASSGQVFSGNTIYF. As DNA, the CDR3 is TGTGCCAGCAGCGGACAGGTCTTCTCTGGAAACACCATATATTTT. This rearrangement joins TRBV2 to TRBJ1-3; 7 bases align to TRBD1. Germline V lookup: CDR1 SNHLY, CDR2 FYNNEI. This CDR3 contains 15 residues. The V segment lost 6 bases and the J segment 0 bases; nucleotides outside the gene matches: 5. Filled out from reference TRBV2 and TRBJ1-3, the complete variable domain reads EPEVTQTPSHQVTQMGQEVILRCVPISNHLYFYWYRQILGQKVEFLVSFYNNEISEKSEIFDDQFSVERPDGSNFTLKIRSTKLEDSAMYFCASSGQVFSGNTIYFGEGSWLTVV.

This chain connects TRBV18 to TRBJ1-2, with a tentative D call TRBD1 (6 bases). Trimming cost V 5 bases and J 0 bases, with 13 bases left between them. The CDR3 has 15 residues. Germline lookup yields CDR1 KGHSH and CDR2 LQKENI. The CDR3 spells CASSTWTATNYGYTF. The CDR3 region has the DNA TGTGCCAGCTCAACCTGGACAGCTACTAACTATGGCTACACCTTC.